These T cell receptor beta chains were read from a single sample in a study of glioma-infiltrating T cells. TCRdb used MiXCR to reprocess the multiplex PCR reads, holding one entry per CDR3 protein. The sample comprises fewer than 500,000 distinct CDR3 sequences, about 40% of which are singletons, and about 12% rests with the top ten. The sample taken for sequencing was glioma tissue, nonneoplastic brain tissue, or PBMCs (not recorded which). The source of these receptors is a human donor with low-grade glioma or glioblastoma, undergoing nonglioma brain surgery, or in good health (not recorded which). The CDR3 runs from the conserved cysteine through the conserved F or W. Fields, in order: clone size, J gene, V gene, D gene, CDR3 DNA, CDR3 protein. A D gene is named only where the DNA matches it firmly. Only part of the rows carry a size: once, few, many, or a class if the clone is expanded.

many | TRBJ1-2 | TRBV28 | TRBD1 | TGTGCCAGCAGGGGGACAGGTCTGACTAACTATGGCTACACCTTC | CASRGTGLTNYGYTF
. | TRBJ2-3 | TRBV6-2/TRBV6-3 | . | TGTGCCAGCAGACCTGACATACCCTTCACAGATACGCAGTATTTT | CASRPDIPFTDTQYF
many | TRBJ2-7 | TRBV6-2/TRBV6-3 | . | TGTGCCAGCAGTTACACAACAGGGTGGAGGTACGAGCAGTACTTC | CASSYTTGWRYEQYF
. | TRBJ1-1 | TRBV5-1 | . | TGCGCCAGCAGCACCCACAGGACCCTGAACACTGAAGCTTTCTTT | CASSTHRTLNTEAFF
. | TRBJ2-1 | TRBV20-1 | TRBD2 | TGCAGTGCTAGCCGGGCTAGCGGGAGTTTGGGCAATGAGCAGTTCTTC | CSASRASGSLGNEQFF
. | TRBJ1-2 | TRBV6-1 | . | TGTGCCAGCAGTCCCCGAGGGGGGGCCCACTATGGCTACACCTTC | CASSPRGGAHYGYTF
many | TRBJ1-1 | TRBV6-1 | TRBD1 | TGTGCCAGCAGTCGAACGGGACAGCCCAACACTGAAGCTTTCTTT | CASSRTGQPNTEAFF
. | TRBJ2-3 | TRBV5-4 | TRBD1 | TGTGCCAGCAGCTTGCGAGGGGGCAGGCAGAGAGATACGCAGTATTTT | CASSLRGGRQRDTQYF
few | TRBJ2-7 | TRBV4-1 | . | TGCGCCAGCAGCCAAGCCCACAGGTACCTATACGAGCAGTACTTC | CASSQAHRYLYEQYF
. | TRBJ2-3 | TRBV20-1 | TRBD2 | TGCAGTGCAAAGGGATGGGACTACACAGATACGCAGTATTTT | CSAKGWDYTDTQYF
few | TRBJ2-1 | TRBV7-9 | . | TGTGCCAGCATTTCTGCCTACAATGAGCAGTTCTTC | CASISAYNEQFF
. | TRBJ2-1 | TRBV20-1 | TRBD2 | TGCAGTGCTAGAGATATGCGGGAGGATCAATATGCGGATGAGCAGTTCTTC | CSARDMREDQYADEQFF
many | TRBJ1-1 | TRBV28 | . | TGTGCCAGTGAGACAGGTATGAACACTGAAGCTTTCTTT | CASETGMNTEAFF
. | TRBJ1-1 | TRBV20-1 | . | TGCAGTGCTAGCACCCCAGACACGAACGCTGAAGCTTTCTTT | CSASTPDTNAEAFF
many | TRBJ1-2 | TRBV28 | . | TGTGCCAGCATTTCCTACTATGGCTACACCTTC | CASISYYGYTF
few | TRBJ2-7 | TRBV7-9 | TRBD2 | TGTGCCAGCAGCTTAGTGGGACTAGGCGGGGAGCAGTACTTC | CASSLVGLGGEQYF
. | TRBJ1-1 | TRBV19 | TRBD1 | TGTGCCAGTAGTGCAACCGACAGGGGGAGCACTGAAGCTTTCTTT | CASSATDRGSTEAFF
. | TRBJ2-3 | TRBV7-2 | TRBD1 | TGTGCCAGCAGCAACGACAGGGCAACAGATACGCAGTATTTT | CASSNDRATDTQYF
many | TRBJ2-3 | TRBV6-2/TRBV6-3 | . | TGTGCCAGCAGTCAAGACTCCTATACGCAGTATTTT | CASSQDSYTQYF
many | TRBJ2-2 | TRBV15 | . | TGTGCCACCAGCAGAGATCGGAAAACCGGGGAGCTGTTTTTT | CATSRDRKTGELFF
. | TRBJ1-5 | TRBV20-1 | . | TGCAGTGCTACCCACGACATGGTATATCAGCCCCAGCATTTT | CSATHDMVYQPQHF
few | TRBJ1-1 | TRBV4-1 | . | TGCGCCAGCAGTTTACGAGCAAATACTGAAGCTTTCTTT | CASSLRANTEAFF
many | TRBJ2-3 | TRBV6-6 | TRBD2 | TGTGCCAGCAGTTACTCGAGTCGGACTAGCGGGAGTACAGATACGCAGTATTTT | CASSYSSRTSGSTDTQYF
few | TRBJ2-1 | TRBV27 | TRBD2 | TGTGCCAGCAGTCGTAGCGGGTTCGGCTCCTACAATAAGCAGTTCTTC | CASSRSGFGSYNKQFF
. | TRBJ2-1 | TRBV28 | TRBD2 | TGTGCCAGCAGTCCTCTAACTACGACGCGGGGGGATGAGCAGCTCTTC | CASSPLTTTRGDEQLF
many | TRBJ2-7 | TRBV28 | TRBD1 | TGTGCCAGCAGTTTAAGGGGACAGACCTACGAGCAGTACTTC | CASSLRGQTYEQYF
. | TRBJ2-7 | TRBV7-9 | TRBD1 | TGTGCCAGCAGTCGAGACAGGGTGGCAGAGCAGTACTTC | CASSRDRVAEQYF
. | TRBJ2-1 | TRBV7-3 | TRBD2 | TGTGCCAGCAGCCCCGTGGTAGCGGGAGTGAGTGAGCAGTTCTTC | CASSPVVAGVSEQFF
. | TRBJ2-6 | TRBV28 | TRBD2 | TGTGCCAGCAGCCTAACCCGGGGGGGGAGCCACTCTGGGGCCAACGTCCTGACTTTC | CASSLTRGGSHSGANVLTF
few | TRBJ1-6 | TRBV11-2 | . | TGTGCCAGCAGCTTAGCGGTGGGGCGTATGCATTCACCCCTCCACTTT | CASSLAVGRMHSPLHF
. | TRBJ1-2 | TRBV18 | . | TGTGCCAGCTCACCCTCGGATACTAGGTACTACACCTTC | CASSPSDTRYYTF
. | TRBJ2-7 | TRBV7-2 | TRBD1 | TGTGCCAGCAGCTTAGCGCCGCGACAGGGGACAGGCTCCTACGAGCAGTACTTC | CASSLAPRQGTGSYEQYF
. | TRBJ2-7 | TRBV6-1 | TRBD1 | TGTGGCAGTTCCCGGGACAGGCACGACGAGCAGTACTTC | CGSSRDRHDEQYF
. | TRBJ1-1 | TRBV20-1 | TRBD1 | TGCAGTGCCAGAACAGGGGGCGATAACACTGAAGCTTTCTTT | CSARTGGDNTEAFF
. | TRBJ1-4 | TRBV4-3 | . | TGCGCCAGCAGCCAAGAATGGGGCCGGGGCAGGGGAAATGAAAAACTGTTTTTT | CASSQEWGRGRGNEKLFF
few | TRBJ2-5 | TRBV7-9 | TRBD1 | TGTGCCAGCAGCCCCCAGACAGGGGAAGAGACCCAGTACTTC | CASSPQTGEETQYF
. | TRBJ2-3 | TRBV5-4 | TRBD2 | TGCGCCAGCAGCCCGCTTGGACTAGCGGGATTCACAGATACGCAGTATTTT | CASSPLGLAGFTDTQYF
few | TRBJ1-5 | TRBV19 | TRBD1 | TGTGCCAGTAGGGGGACAGTGAGTCAGCCCCAGCATTTT | CASRGTVSQPQHF
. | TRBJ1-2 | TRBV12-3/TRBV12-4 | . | TGTGCCAGCAGTTTCCCAGGGGAAGGCTACACCTTC | CASSFPGEGYTF
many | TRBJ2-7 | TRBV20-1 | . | TGCAGTGCTTGGGACTCCTCCTACGAGCAGTACTTC | CSAWDSSYEQYF
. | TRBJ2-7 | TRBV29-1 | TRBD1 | TGCAGCGTCCGGGGGACAGGGGAAATATACTACGAGCAGTACTTC | CSVRGTGEIYYEQYF
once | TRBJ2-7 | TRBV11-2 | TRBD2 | TGTGCCAGCAGCGAGCCTACAGGGGGCGAGGGACTAGCGGGGGCCCCCTACGAGCAGTACTTC | CASSEPTGGEGLAGAPYEQYF